The 8 T cell receptor beta chains reported below all come from one sample, sequenced in a study of blood T cell repertoires in COVID-19. Libraries were prepared by immunoSEQ multiplex PCR; TCRdb keeps only in-frame clonotypes and omits some of them. Altogether around 150,000 clones are present, 80% being singletons, with the ten largest covering approximately 3.6%. Sequencing input: PBMCs or T cells enriched from blood (not recorded which). These receptors were collected from a woman in her fifties or sixties who had recovered from COVID-19.

There are a few counts of this clone. The genes are TRBV30 and TRBJ2-7; D possibly corresponds to TRBD1 (6 bases). The V end was cut by 2 bases, the J end by 0 bases, with 20 bases between. The CDR3 covers 17 residues. Germline lookup yields CDR1 GTSNPN and CDR2 SVGIG (reference sequence). In DNA, the CDR3 is TGTGCCTGGAGTAGCGCCCAGGTGACAGGATTCTCCTACGAGCAGTACTTC. This translates into CAWSSAQVTGFSYEQYF.

The chain employs TRBV5-1 and TRBJ2-1; TRBD1 matches 7 bases. From germline, CDR1 is SGHRS and CDR2 YFSETQ. Trimming cost V 6 bases and J 5 bases; bases outside gene matches: 11. The CDR3 is 15 residues long. The CDR3 coding sequence is TGCGCCAGCAAGACGACAGGGAATCAGGACAATGAGCAGTTCTTC. This translates into CASKTTGNQDNEQFF. The entire variable domain, with the rest obtained from reference TRBV5-1 and TRBJ2-1, is as follows: KAGVTQTPRYLIKTRGQQVTLSCSPISGHRSVSWYQQTPGQGLQFLFEYFSETQRNKGNFPGRFSGRQFSNSRSEMNVSTLELGDSALYLCASKTTGNQDNEQFFGPGTRLTVL.

V is TRBV4-1 and J is TRBJ1-2, with 9 bases aligning to TRBD1. Germline trimming cut 4 bases from V and 5 bases from J; bases unmatched to any gene: 8. Germline assignment: CDR1 MGHRA and CDR2 YSYEKL. The CDR3 is made up of 15 amino acids. The CDR3 here is CASSLTGGSVYGYTF. Here the CDR3 DNA reads TGCGCCAGCAGCCTGACAGGGGGTAGTGTATATGGCTACACCTTC.

V usage is TRBV6-1 and J usage is TRBJ1-3; 7 bases agree with TRBD1. Germline V CDR1 and CDR2: MNHNS, SASEGT. This CDR3 has 16 residues. V gave up 3 bases and J gave up 3 bases; unmatched junction bases: 8. The CDR3 protein is CASSDWSGGHGNTIYF. DNA of the CDR3: TGTGCCAGCAGTGACTGGTCAGGGGGGCATGGAAACACCATATATTTT.

This clone showed up just a few times. The chain carries TRBV5-1 and TRBJ2-3; 9 bases agree with TRBD2. This CDR3 spans 16 amino acids. Germline-derived CDR1 and CDR2 are SGHRS and YFSETQ. The V segment lost 3 bases and the J segment 0 bases; nucleotides outside the gene matches: 5. The CDR3 DNA reads TGCGCCAGCAGCTCGCGAGCGGGGGGCAGCACAGATACGCAGTATTTT. It encodes CASSSRAGGSTDTQYF.

This clone was recorded a few times. This sequence joins TRBV2 and TRBJ1-3; 8 bases are a match to TRBD1. Trimming removed 7 bases from V and 4 bases from J; junction bases left unmatched: 3. Per the germline V gene, CDR1 is SNHLY and CDR2 is FYNNEI. The CDR3 extends over 13 amino acids. The CDR3 nucleotides are TGTGCCAGCAACCCAGGGGGCGGAAACACCATATATTTT. Translation: CASNPGGGNTIYF.

In this sample, this clone turned up a few times. This chain links TRBV10-3 with TRBJ2-5; D is unclear. The CDR3 sequence is 14 residues long. Germline V gives CDR1 ENHRY, CDR2 SYGVKD. Trimming stripped 5 bases from V and 5 bases from J, with 15 bases between. This CDR3 reads CAISRSTDEETQYF. DNA for the CDR3: TGTGCCATCAGTCGTAGCACCGATGAGGAGACCCAGTACTTC.

The gene calls are TRBV19 and TRBJ1-5, with D perhaps TRBD1 (6 bases). Trimming stripped 7 bases from V and 6 bases from J, with 13 bases between. The CDR3 covers 13 residues. CDR1 is LNHDA and CDR2 is SQIVND in the germline V gene (reference sequence). For the CDR3, the DNA is TGTGCCAGTAAAGGGCAGGGGCCTCAGCCCCAGCATTTT. This gives the protein CASKGQGPQPQHF.